The rows below give T cell receptor beta chains drawn from one sample of a study of cytomegalovirus exposure and HLA in healthy donors. Some clones are missing from TCRdb's copy, which holds only in-frame ones; the method was immunoSEQ multiplex PCR. This table holds about 150,000 clones, over 70% found once. Material: PBMCs. The receptors originated from a woman aged 40 to 50 in good health and CMV-seronegative. CDR3s include the opening cysteine and the closing phenylalanine or tryptophan. D genes are given only for firm matches. The size of a clone is reported for some rows only, either as once, few or many, or as a class for expanded clones.

V: TRBV7-6; J: TRBJ2-3; D: NA; size: few; DNA: TGTGCCAGCTCCCCTCAAGCCAGCACAGATACGCAGTATTTT; CDR3: CASSPQASTDTQYF
V: TRBV18; J: TRBJ2-1; D: TRBD1; size: NA; DNA: TGTGCCAGCTCGCGCACAGGGGGGTCCTACAATGAGCAGTTCTTC; CDR3: CASSRTGGSYNEQFF
V: TRBV5-4; J: TRBJ1-2; D: NA; size: few; DNA: TGTGCCAGCAGCTTGCAGGAGAAGGGGGTTTATGGCTACACCTTC; CDR3: CASSLQEKGVYGYTF
V: TRBV7-2; J: TRBJ2-3; D: NA; size: NA; DNA: TGTGCCAGCAGCTTATGGGCTGGGACAGATACGCAGTATTTT; CDR3: CASSLWAGTDTQYF
V: TRBV5-6; J: TRBJ2-1; D: TRBD2; size: NA; DNA: TGTGCCAGCAGCAGCACTCCGGGGGGGCGGAATGAGCAGTTCTTC; CDR3: CASSSTPGGRNEQFF
V: TRBV28; J: TRBJ1-2; D: NA; size: few; DNA: TGTGCCACCACTATACGGTCCTTCTATGGCTACACCTTC; CDR3: CATTIRSFYGYTF
V: TRBV5-5; J: TRBJ2-7; D: NA; size: NA; DNA: TGTGCCAGCAGCTTGGGGGCAGTGAGTACCTACGAGCAGTACTTC; CDR3: CASSLGAVSTYEQYF
V: TRBV4-3; J: TRBJ2-2; D: NA; size: NA; DNA: TGCGCCAGCAGCCAAGAGCCCCGAGGGTTTCTCGGGGAGCTGTTTTTT; CDR3: CASSQEPRGFLGELFF
V: TRBV27; J: TRBJ2-2; D: TRBD1; size: NA; DNA: TGTGCCAGCAGTTTGGAGGACAGGGGGGTCTCTGGCGGGGAGCTGTTTTTT; CDR3: CASSLEDRGVSGGELFF
V: TRBV7-9; J: TRBJ1-2; D: TRBD1; size: NA; DNA: TGTGCCAGCAGCTTTACAGGGGGCGGCTACACCTTC; CDR3: CASSFTGGGYTF
V: TRBV2; J: TRBJ1-1; D: TRBD1; size: few; DNA: TGTGCCAGCAGCGACAGGGGGACTGAAGCTTTCTTT; CDR3: CASSDRGTEAFF
V: TRBV5-1; J: TRBJ2-5; D: TRBD2; size: NA; DNA: TGCGCCAGCAGCTTCGGACTAGATGGAGAGACCCAGTACTTC; CDR3: CASSFGLDGETQYF
V: TRBV4-1; J: TRBJ2-5; D: NA; size: NA; DNA: TGCGCCAGCAGCCAAGATATCGGGGAGGTACGGAGGGAGCAGTACTTC; CDR3: CASSQDIGEVRREQYF
V: TRBV5-5; J: TRBJ2-2; D: NA; size: NA; DNA: TGTGCCAGCAGCATCCAGGTTGGGTTCAACACCGGGGAGCTGTTTTTT; CDR3: CASSIQVGFNTGELFF
V: TRBV11-3; J: TRBJ2-7; D: NA; size: once; DNA: TGTGCCAGCAGCTTAGCTTTATTCGGGGACACCTACGAGCAGTACTTC; CDR3: CASSLALFGDTYEQYF
V: TRBV5-1; J: TRBJ2-6; D: NA; size: NA; DNA: TGCGCCAGCAGGAATGGCCAGGGCACTGGTGGGGCCAACGGCCTGACTTTC; CDR3: CASRNGQGTGGANGLTF
V: TRBV7-3; J: TRBJ1-6; D: NA; size: NA; DNA: TGTGCCAGCAGCCCGGGAGGCAATTCACCCCTCCACTTT; CDR3: CASSPGGNSPLHF
V: TRBV6-1; J: TRBJ2-7; D: NA; size: NA; DNA: TGTGCCAGCAGTGAAGCGCTAGGCACCTCCTTGGAGCAGTACTTC; CDR3: CASSEALGTSLEQYF
V: TRBV7-9; J: TRBJ2-7; D: NA; size: few; DNA: TGTGCCAGCAGCTTAGGACAGAGGCCTCCCTACGAGCAGTACTTC; CDR3: CASSLGQRPPYEQYF
V: TRBV5-6; J: TRBJ2-1; D: TRBD1; size: NA; DNA: TGTGCCAGCAGCTTTTCTGGGACAGGGGACGATGAGCAGTTCTTC; CDR3: CASSFSGTGDDEQFF
V: TRBV15; J: TRBJ2-7; D: NA; size: once; DNA: TGTGCCACCAGGGCAAGTCGGAGCTCCTACGAGCAGTACTTC; CDR3: CATRASRSSYEQYF
V: TRBV5-4; J: TRBJ1-2; D: NA; size: NA; DNA: TGTGCCAGCAGCTTCTCCCAGAACTATGGCTACACCTTC; CDR3: CASSFSQNYGYTF
V: TRBV4-1; J: TRBJ2-7; D: NA; size: NA; DNA: TGCGCCAGCAGCCAATACAGGGGAGGAGAGTACGAGCAGTACTTC; CDR3: CASSQYRGGEYEQYF
V: TRBV9; J: TRBJ1-6; D: TRBD1; size: NA; DNA: TGTGCCAGCAGCGGGGGACAGGGGGCATTAGATTCACCCCTCCACTTT; CDR3: CASSGGQGALDSPLHF
V: TRBV7-3; J: TRBJ2-1; D: TRBD2; size: NA; DNA: TGTGCCAGCAGCTTAGGACTAGCGGGGCCATTAGGGGGTGAGCAGTTCTTC; CDR3: CASSLGLAGPLGGEQFF
V: TRBV18; J: TRBJ2-7; D: TRBD1; size: NA; DNA: TGTGCCAGCTCACCAGGCCCTCCGGGACAGGGTACCTACGAGCAGTACTTC; CDR3: CASSPGPPGQGTYEQYF
V: TRBV5-8; J: TRBJ2-6; D: NA; size: NA; DNA: TGTGCCAGCAGCTCCCCCCGCTCTGGGGCCAACGGCCTGACTTTC; CDR3: CASSSPRSGANGLTF
V: TRBV4-2; J: TRBJ1-3; D: NA; size: NA; DNA: TGTGCCAGCAGCCAAGATTACGGTGCGAAAGGAAACACCATATATTTT; CDR3: CASSQDYGAKGNTIYF
V: TRBV7-9; J: TRBJ2-3; D: TRBD2; size: NA; DNA: TGTGCCAGCAGCTTATTATCCGGGACTACCTCGTACCTTGATACGCAGTATTTT; CDR3: CASSLLSGTTSYLDTQYF